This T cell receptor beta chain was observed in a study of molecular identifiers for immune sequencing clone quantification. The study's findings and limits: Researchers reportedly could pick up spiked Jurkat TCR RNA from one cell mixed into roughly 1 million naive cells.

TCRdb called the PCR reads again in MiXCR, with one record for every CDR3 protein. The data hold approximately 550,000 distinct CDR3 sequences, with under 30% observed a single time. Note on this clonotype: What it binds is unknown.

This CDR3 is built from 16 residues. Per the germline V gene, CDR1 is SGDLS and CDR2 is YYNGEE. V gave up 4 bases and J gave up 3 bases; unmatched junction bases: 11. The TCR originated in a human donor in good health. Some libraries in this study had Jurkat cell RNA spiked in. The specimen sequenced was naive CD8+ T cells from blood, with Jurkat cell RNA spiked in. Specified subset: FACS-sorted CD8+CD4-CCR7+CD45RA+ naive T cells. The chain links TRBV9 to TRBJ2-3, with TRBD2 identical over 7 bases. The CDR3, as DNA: TGTGCCAGCAGCCCAGGGAGGGAGTCGGGTACAGATACGCAGTATTTT. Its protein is CASSPGRESGTDTQYF.